The 20 T cell receptor beta chains below come from one sample, sequenced in a study of PD-1 blockade in classical Hodgkin lymphoma. The assay was immunoSEQ multiplex PCR, and TCRdb's table has in-frame clones only and misses some. The sample lists about 32,000 clones, approximately 90% occurring once. Stated time point: cycle 4 day 1 (C4D1), after less than 7 weeks of nivolumab. Each patient's relapse followed autologous stem cell transplantation, and brentuximab vedotin exposure varied. It was by magnetic negative selection that CD4+ T cells were purified from thawed PBMCs. The sequenced sample was CD4+ T cells from blood, obtained before the fourth cycle of nivolumab. These receptors were collected from a human donor with classical Hodgkin lymphoma.

V gene TRBV5-1 combines with J gene TRBJ2-2, with D tentatively TRBD2 (5 bases). Trimming took 2 bases from V and 3 from J, leaving 8 bases between them. The CDR3 has 14 amino acids. Germline V gene lookup returns CDR1 SGHRS and CDR2 YFSETQ. The CDR3 sequence is CASSLGLYTGELFF. CDR3 in DNA: TGCGCCAGCAGCTTAGGACTTTACACCGGGGAGCTGTTTTTT. Filled out from reference TRBV5-1 and TRBJ2-2, the complete variable domain reads KAGVTQTPRYLIKTRGQQVTLSCSPISGHRSVSWYQQTPGQGLQFLFEYFSETQRNKGNFPGRFSGRQFSNSRSEMNVSTLELGDSALYLCASSLGLYTGELFFGEGSRLTVL.

The gene calls are TRBV20-1 and TRBJ2-7; D assignment may be TRBD1 or TRBD2 (5 bases each). Between the trimmed V and J ends, which lost 1 base and 4 bases, there was a span of 5 bases. CDR1 and CDR2 (germline): DFQATT, SNEGSKA (reference sequence). The CDR3 spans 11 residues. CDR3 sequence: CSARGGYEQYF. CDR3 in DNA: TGCAGTGCTAGAGGGGGGTACGAGCAGTACTTC.

V is TRBV7-6 and J is TRBJ2-3; maybe TRBD2 (5 bases). The V end lost 1 base, the J end lost 2 bases, and 13 bases lay between the germline ends. This CDR3 is built from 16 residues. Germline V gene data show CDR1 as SGHVS and CDR2 as FNYEAQ. This CDR3 reads CASSLGALAITDTQYF. Written as DNA, the CDR3 is TGTGCCAGCAGCTTAGGAGCTCTAGCCATCACAGATACGCAGTATTTT.

The chain joins TRBV7-3 to TRBJ2-1, with 12 bases that match TRBD2. Losses at the gene ends were 5 bases for V and 7 bases for J; bases not matched to a gene: 6. This CDR3 spans 15 amino acids. The germline V gene encodes CDR1 SGHTA and CDR2 FQGTGA. The DNA for the CDR3 is TGTGCCAGCAGCACCGGACTAGCGGGATGGAATGAGCAGTTCTTC. Translating gives CASSTGLAGWNEQFF.

J is TRBJ2-7 and V is TRBV5-6, with D tentatively TRBD1 or TRBD2 (5 bases each). The V gene lost 3 bases and the J gene lost 5 bases, with 12 bases spanning the gap. CDR1 SGHDT and CDR2 YYEEEE come from the germline V gene. The CDR3 is 13 amino acids. The CDR3 protein is CASSSMGPNEQYF. As DNA, the CDR3 is TGTGCCAGCAGCTCGATGGGACCGAACGAGCAGTACTTC.

The chain carries TRBV5-1 and TRBJ2-2; weak D call: TRBD2 (5 bases). There are 16 residues in the CDR3. Germline values: CDR1 SGHRS, CDR2 YFSETQ. The ends were cut back, 3 bases at V and 4 bases at J, with 16 bases in the middle. In DNA form, the CDR3 reads TGCGCCAGCAGCTCCAGGACCCACGAGGGCACCGGGGAGCTGTTTTTT. Translated, it gives CASSSRTHEGTGELFF. The variable domain in full, completed from reference TRBV5-1 and TRBJ2-2, reads KAGVTQTPRYLIKTRGQQVTLSCSPISGHRSVSWYQQTPGQGLQFLFEYFSETQRNKGNFPGRFSGRQFSNSRSEMNVSTLELGDSALYLCASSSRTHEGTGELFFGEGSRLTVL.

A few counts support this clone. This rearrangement joins TRBV19 to TRBJ1-1; D call uncertain. Trimming removed 5 bases from V and 1 base from J, with 17 bases in between. CDR1 LNHDA and CDR2 SQIVND come from the germline V gene (reference sequence). CDR3 length equals 16 residues. For the CDR3, the DNA is TGTGCCAGTAGTCCTAGCCGGACGGACGGGAACACTGAAGCTTTCTTT. This encodes CASSPSRTDGNTEAFF.

The chain is built from TRBV27 and TRBJ2-7; possibly TRBD2 for D (5 bases). V was shortened by 6 bases and J by 2 bases, with 17 bases between the two germline ends. This CDR3 has 15 residues. Germline V gene data show CDR1 as MNHEY and CDR2 as SMNVEV (reference sequence). The CDR3 protein is CASRSRSSYTYEQYF. In nucleotides, the CDR3 is TGTGCCAGCAGGTCTCGCTCTAGCTACACCTACGAGCAGTACTTC.

A remark on this clone: One junction end does not reproduce the germline sequence, and a read error may be involved. V gene TRBV28 combines with J gene TRBJ2-7; 11 positions match TRBD2. This CDR3 is 14 amino acids long. CDR1 and CDR2 (germline): MDHEN, SYDVKM. The CDR3 DNA follows: TGTGCCAGCAGTTTTAGCGGGAGGGTGCCGGGGATGGACTTC. Protein product: CASSFSGRVPGMDF.

The V and J genes are TRBV28 and TRBJ2-7; the match to TRBD2 covers 11 bases. V was clipped by 4 bases and J by 3 bases; unmatched bases: 5. CDR1 and CDR2 (germline): MDHEN, SYDVKM. CDR3 length equals 15 residues. CDR3 protein: CASSWLAGGDYEQYF. The CDR3 DNA reads as TGTGCCAGCAGTTGGCTAGCGGGAGGAGACTACGAGCAGTACTTC.

The chain employs TRBV12-5 and TRBJ1-4; TRBD1 aligns across 9 bases. Germline V lookup: CDR1 LGHNT, CDR2 FRNRAP. J lost 6 bases, V lost 6 bases, and 14 bases had no gene match. CDR3 length: 17 amino acids. CDR3 sequence (DNA): TGTGCTAGTGGATTATACCTGACCGGGACAGGGCATGAAAAACTGTTTTTT. It specifies CASGLYLTGTGHEKLFF.

The chain carries TRBV5-1 and TRBJ2-7, with D uncertain. The germline CDR1 and CDR2 sequences are SGHRS and YFSETQ. V was trimmed by 2 bases and J by 0 bases, leaving 15 bases between them. The CDR3 covers 16 residues. The chain's CDR3 is CASSFLARVASYEQYF. For the CDR3, the DNA is TGCGCCAGCAGCTTTTTGGCCCGGGTAGCCTCCTACGAGCAGTACTTC.

The rearrangement links TRBV5-4 to TRBJ2-7, with 10 bases identical to TRBD2. Germline trimming cut 4 bases from V and 4 bases from J; bases unmatched to any gene: 8. CDR1 is SGHNT and CDR2 is YYREEE in the germline V gene (reference sequence). This CDR3 is built from 15 residues. The CDR3 reads CASSPRTSGSYEQYF. The CDR3, as DNA: TGTGCCAGCAGCCCCCGGACTAGCGGATCATACGAGCAGTACTTC. Full variable domain (remainder filled in from reference TRBV5-4 and TRBJ2-7): ETGVTQSPTHLIKTRGQQVTLRCSSQSGHNTVSWYQQALGQGPQFIFQYYREEENGRGNFPPRFSGLQFPNYSSELNVNALELDDSALYLCASSPRTSGSYEQYFGPGTRLTVT.

This clone was counted once. This chain links TRBV7-9 with TRBJ2-3; 8 bases agree with TRBD2. CDR1 is SEHNR and CDR2 is FQNEAQ in the germline V gene (reference sequence). V shed 2 bases and J 2 bases; nucleotides not matched to a gene: 9. The CDR3 runs to 17 residues. CDR3 in amino acids: CASSLRGSSGSTDTQYF. In DNA, the CDR3 is TGTGCCAGCAGCTTAAGAGGGTCTAGCGGGTCCACAGATACGCAGTATTTT.

The chain combines TRBV30 with TRBJ2-5; TRBD2 agrees at 11 bases. The CDR3 runs to 15 residues. After removal of 3 bases from V and 0 bases from J, the junction contained 3 bases not matched to a gene. Per germline, CDR1 GTSNPN and CDR2 SVGIG (reference sequence). CDR3 loop: CAWRGTSGHQETQYF. CDR3 DNA: TGTGCCTGGAGGGGGACTAGCGGACACCAAGAGACCCAGTACTTC.

This rearrangement joins TRBV28 to TRBJ2-1, with 8 bases aligning to TRBD2. Looked up from germline, CDR1 is MDHEN and CDR2 is SYDVKM. The ends lost 6 bases at V and 0 bases at J; junction bases unmatched: 1. This CDR3 is built from 14 residues. CDR3 nucleotides: TGTGCCAGCAGAGCGGGAGCCTCCTACAATGAGCAGTTCTTC. Translating it yields CASRAGASYNEQFF.

The chain uses TRBV19 and TRBJ2-2; no definite D call. Germline CDR1 and CDR2: LNHDA and SQIVND (reference sequence). Trimming shortened V by 1 base and J by 1 base, and 10 bases separated the two germline ends. This CDR3 has 16 amino acids. The CDR3 sequence: CASSIARMVNTGELFF. As DNA, the CDR3 is TGTGCCAGTAGTATAGCTAGAATGGTGAACACCGGGGAGCTGTTTTTT.

This sequence joins TRBV11-2 and TRBJ1-4; D is unclear. The CDR3 extends over 15 amino acids. Trimming shortened V by 3 bases and J by 7 bases, and 15 bases separated the two germline ends. The V gene's germline CDR1 is SGHAT and CDR2 FQNNGV. CDR3 residues: CASSFLGQAFEKLFF. The CDR3 coding sequence is TGTGCCAGCAGCTTCCTCGGCCAGGCCTTTGAAAAACTGTTTTTT.

The rearrangement joins TRBV10-3 to TRBJ2-2; TRBD1 agrees at 9 bases. This CDR3 spans 14 amino acids. CDR1 ENHRY and CDR2 SYGVKD come from the germline V gene. The V gene end was trimmed by 10 bases and the J gene end by 3 bases; junction bases not matched to a gene: 6. The CDR3 DNA follows: TGTGCCACCTCGGGACAGGGCGACACCGGGGAGCTGTTTTTT. This codes for CATSGQGDTGELFF.

In DNA, the CDR3 is TGTGCCTGGAAACAGGGGAGGTCCTACAATGAGCAGTTCTTC. This codes for CAWKQGRSYNEQFF. The V and J genes are TRBV30 and TRBJ2-1; tentatively, D is TRBD1 (7 bases). Per the germline V gene, CDR1 is GTSNPN and CDR2 is SVGIG (reference sequence). This CDR3 is 14 amino acids long. Trimming cost V 4 bases and J 1 base, with 11 bases left between them.